The rows below give T cell receptor beta chains drawn from one sample of a study of blood T cells in healthy people across ages. Each CDR3 protein is one row after TCRdb ran MiXCR on the 5' RACE reads. This table has hundreds of thousands of distinct CDR3 sequences, about 21% appearing once. The sequenced sample consisted of blood. Source of these receptors: a man between 65 and 85 years old in good health. Both conserved end residues are part of each CDR3. The order of the fields is clone size, CDR3 length, D gene, J gene, V gene, CDR3 protein, CDR3 DNA. The D gene is left open where the match is weak. The size entry is marked missing in some rows and otherwise reads once, few, many or a size class.

size: NA; length: 14; D: TRBD2; J: TRBJ2-3; V: TRBV10-3; CDR3: CAISIAGSTDTQYF; DNA: TGTGCCATCAGTATAGCGGGGAGCACAGATACGCAGTATTTT
size: NA; length: 14; D: TRBD2; J: TRBJ2-1; V: TRBV6-2/TRBV6-3; CDR3: CASSWEGERNEQFF; DNA: TGTGCCAGCAGTTGGGAGGGAGAGAGGAATGAGCAGTTCTTC
size: NA; length: 14; D: TRBD1; J: TRBJ2-7; V: TRBV29-1; CDR3: CSAEQGAPSYEQYF; DNA: TGCAGCGCAGAGCAGGGGGCTCCGTCCTACGAGCAGTACTTC
size: NA; length: 12; D: NA; J: TRBJ2-1; V: TRBV6-1; CDR3: CASSDFPGEQFF; DNA: TGTGCCAGCAGTGACTTTCCGGGTGAGCAGTTCTTC
size: few; length: 14; D: TRBD2; J: TRBJ2-5; V: TRBV7-8; CDR3: CASSLGGGGETQYF; DNA: TGTGCCAGCAGCTTAGGTGGGGGGGGAGAGACCCAGTACTTC
size: NA; length: 14; D: TRBD1; J: TRBJ1-4; V: TRBV6-5; CDR3: CASSSTGVGEKLFF; DNA: TGTGCCAGCAGCAGCACAGGGGTCGGGGAAAAACTGTTTTTT
size: NA; length: 14; D: TRBD1; J: TRBJ1-5; V: TRBV7-9; CDR3: CASSHGQEGQPQHF; DNA: TGTGCCAGCAGCCATGGACAGGAGGGCCAGCCCCAGCATTTT
size: once; length: 18; D: TRBD2; J: TRBJ2-7; V: TRBV7-2; CDR3: CASSLLGGLVAGTYEQYF; DNA: TGTGCCAGCAGCTTATTGGGGGGTCTCGTAGCGGGGACCTACGAGCAGTACTTC
size: few; length: 16; D: TRBD2; J: TRBJ2-1; V: TRBV7-2; CDR3: CASSSRTSGRYNEQFF; DNA: TGTGCCAGCAGCTCTCGGACTAGCGGGAGATACAATGAGCAGTTCTTC
size: once; length: 15; D: TRBD2; J: TRBJ2-1; V: TRBV20-1; CDR3: CSASKRTSGSDEQFF; DNA: TGCAGTGCTAGTAAGAGAACTAGCGGGAGCGATGAGCAGTTCTTC
size: NA; length: 14; D: NA; J: TRBJ2-3; V: TRBV7-6; CDR3: CASSLNPGRDTQYF; DNA: TGTGCCAGCAGCTTAAACCCGGGACGAGATACGCAGTATTTT
size: NA; length: 16; D: NA; J: TRBJ1-4; V: TRBV14; CDR3: CASSPMGSRINEKLFF; DNA: TGTGCCAGCAGCCCGATGGGTAGCAGGATTAATGAAAAACTGTTTTTT
size: NA; length: 16; D: TRBD1; J: TRBJ2-5; V: TRBV7-6; CDR3: CASSLASRTGFTAQYF; DNA: TGTGCCAGCAGCTTAGCGAGCAGGACAGGGTTCACGGCCCAGTACTTC
size: NA; length: 18; D: NA; J: TRBJ2-3; V: TRBV14; CDR3: CASSQEGSSAKGGDTQYF; DNA: TGTGCCAGCAGCCAAGAAGGGTCGAGCGCTAAAGGGGGAGATACGCAGTATTTT
size: NA; length: 12; D: TRBD2; J: TRBJ2-7; V: TRBV29-1; CDR3: CSVELAGVEQYF; DNA: TGCAGCGTTGAACTAGCGGGAGTCGAGCAGTACTTC
size: few; length: 13; D: TRBD1; J: TRBJ1-1; V: TRBV28; CDR3: CASGRGGNTEAFF; DNA: TGTGCCAGCGGCAGGGGGGGGAACACTGAAGCTTTCTTT